The clone carrying this T cell receptor beta chain was counted a single time. Its antigen is as yet unknown. The data are from a study of blood T cells in healthy people across ages. Notes on the study in general: Correlation between TCR beta diversity and naive T cell percentage was strong.

The authors ran a second PCR of roughly 6 to 12 cycles using a sample-barcoded 5' primer and a J-beta primer mix. Every cDNA was tagged by a template-switch adaptor with 12 random nucleotides. TCRdb re-called the 5' RACE reads through MiXCR, storing one row per CDR3 protein. This sample has around 1,500,000 distinct CDR3 sequences, with 28% found just once. Per sample, extraction of total RNA gave at least 5 micrograms in every case. Germline V lookup: CDR1 LGHDT, CDR2 YNNKEL (reference sequence). Trimming took 4 bases from V and 7 from J, leaving 16 bases between them. The CDR3 loop spans 14 amino acids.

This TCR was sampled from a woman aged 25 to 39 in good health. Sequencing was carried out using blood. This chain joins TRBV3-1 and TRBJ1-1; D gene unclear. For the CDR3, the DNA is TGTGCCAGCAGCCCCGACCTGCGTGATGGTGAAGCTTTCTTT. This codes for CASSPDLRDGEAFF.